The 28 T cell receptor beta chains presented below share a single source sample, sequenced in a study of shared clonotypes between healthy human individuals. Profiling relied on immunoSEQ multiplex PCR, and the TCRdb table lists in-frame clones only, not all of them. Here the sample spans 850,000 to 1,100,000 clones, roughly 77% being singletons. Sample: memory CD4+ T cells from PBMCs. Subset here: CD45RA-negative fraction. These receptors were obtained from a man between 18 and 29 years old in good health. Some clones in this sample may be carry-over from other donors' samples.

The rearrangement joins TRBV19 to TRBJ2-3; D perhaps matches TRBD1 (6 bases). This CDR3 has 15 amino acids. Germline values: CDR1 LNHDA, CDR2 SQIVND (reference sequence). Trimming took 7 bases from V and 1 from J, leaving 15 bases between them. Here the CDR3 DNA reads TGTGCCAGTAACCCCCGGGACACCGGCACAGATACGCAGTATTTT. This translates into CASNPRDTGTDTQYF.

This clone appeared a single time. The sample contains more than one DNA sequence encoding this CDR3. The V and J genes are TRBV27 and TRBJ1-2, with 8 bases aligning to TRBD1. This CDR3 region has 14 residues. CDR1 MNHEY and CDR2 SMNVEV come from the germline V gene (reference sequence). Trimming at V came to 2 bases and at J to 3 bases, leaving 2 bases not matched to a gene. The CDR3 protein is CASSLLQGDYGYTF. The CDR3 nucleotides read TGTGCCAGCAGTTTACTACAGGGGGACTATGGCTACACCTTC.

The rearrangement links TRBV29-1 to TRBJ2-3; D is ambiguous. The germline gives CDR1 SQVTM, CDR2 ANQGSEA. This CDR3 spans 14 amino acids. The V gene lost 0 bases and the J gene lost 4 bases, with 11 bases spanning the gap. CDR3 DNA sequence: TGCAGCGTTGAAGACTTTCTACCATCAGATACGCAGTATTTT. Its translation is CSVEDFLPSDTQYF.

A few counts support this clone. The chain is built from TRBV6-1 and TRBJ2-1; TRBD2 aligns across 8 bases. Trimming took 10 bases from V and 6 from J; bases not matched to a gene: 11. The CDR3 length is 14 residues. CDR1 is MNHNS and CDR2 is SASEGT in the germline V gene. CDR3 protein: CAIATSAILNEQFF. The CDR3, as DNA: TGTGCCATCGCGACTAGCGCGATTCTCAATGAGCAGTTCTTC.

The CDR3 reads CASSTASGRAADTQYF. For the CDR3, the DNA is TGCGCCAGCAGCACCGCTAGCGGGAGGGCCGCAGATACGCAGTATTTT. This chain uses TRBV5-1 with TRBJ2-3, with 12 bases aligning to TRBD2. The CDR3 is made up of 16 amino acids. Per germline, CDR1 SGHRS and CDR2 YFSETQ. The ends lost 4 bases at V and 4 bases at J; junction bases unmatched: 7.

On this clone itself: One junction end does not reproduce the germline sequence, and a read error may be involved. The chain recombines TRBV7-2 with TRBJ1-4, with D uncertain. Germline CDR1 and CDR2: SGHTA and FQGNSA. The CDR3 contains 13 residues. The CDR3 sequence is CASSSYKTGLLSF. As DNA, the CDR3 is TGTGCCAGCAGCTCCTATAAAACCGGGCTGCTCTCTTTT.

V and J are TRBV7-9 and TRBJ2-6; no clear D. This CDR3 spans 15 amino acids. Trimming shortened V by 3 bases and J by 0 bases, and 6 bases separated the two germline ends. Germline V lookup: CDR1 SEHNR, CDR2 FQNEAQ (reference sequence). For the CDR3, the DNA is TGTGCCAGCAGCTTTTTGGGCTCTGGGGCCAACGTCCTGACTTTC. This encodes CASSFLGSGANVLTF.

The chain joins TRBV28 to TRBJ1-2, with TRBD1 matching 7 bases. The V gene end was trimmed by 4 bases and the J gene end by 6 bases; junction bases not matched to a gene: 8. The CDR3 covers 14 residues. Germline-derived CDR1 and CDR2 are MDHEN and SYDVKM. The CDR3 protein is CASSSDRVGNGYTF. The CDR3, as DNA: TGTGCCAGCAGTTCCGACAGGGTGGGGAATGGCTACACCTTC.

The rearrangement uses TRBV5-8 and TRBJ2-7; 10 bases align to TRBD1. V shed 1 base and J 12 bases; nucleotides not matched to a gene: 7. The germline CDR1 and CDR2 sequences are SGHTS and YDEGEE. CDR3 length: 13 amino acids. CDR3 sequence (DNA): TGTGCCAGCAGCTTGTTGGGACAGGGGTTTACGTACTTC. Its translation is CASSLLGQGFTYF.

This clone has just one count. The V call is TRBV18, the J call TRBJ1-5; D may be TRBD1 (5 bases). Trimming cost V 3 bases and J 5 bases, with 11 bases left between them. CDR1 KGHSH and CDR2 LQKENI come from the germline V gene. The CDR3 runs to 14 residues. The DNA of the CDR3 is TGTGCCAGCTCACCCGGGACCATAGATCAGCCCCAGCATTTT. It translates to CASSPGTIDQPQHF.

V usage is TRBV5-4 and J usage is TRBJ2-5; D possibly corresponds to TRBD1 (6 bases). Trimming took 4 bases from V and 0 from J, leaving 13 bases between them. The CDR3 length is 15 residues. From germline, CDR1 is SGHNT and CDR2 YYREEE (reference sequence). The CDR3, as DNA: TGTGCCAGCAGCCGTCGTGGGGGCGACCAAGAGACCCAGTACTTC. Protein sequence: CASSRRGGDQETQYF.

This clone was observed many times. The V call is TRBV10-3, the J call TRBJ2-1; 11 positions agree with TRBD2. Per the germline V gene, CDR1 is ENHRY and CDR2 is SYGVKD. The CDR3 covers 17 residues. The V and J ends lost 6 bases and 2 bases, in that order; junction bases with no gene match: 9. The CDR3 DNA sequence: TGTGCCATCAGCCTACTTGAGACTAGCGGGGCCTACAATGAGCAGTTCTTC. The encoded protein is CAISLLETSGAYNEQFF.

V is TRBV30 and J is TRBJ1-3, with D possibly TRBD1 on 6 matching bases. This CDR3 comprises 15 residues. The germline V gene encodes CDR1 GTSNPN and CDR2 SVGIG (reference sequence). With 0 bases removed from V and 2 bases from J, the gap between germline ends came to 11 bases. CDR3 residues: CAWSVGAGAGNTIYF. CDR3 nucleotide sequence: TGTGCCTGGAGTGTGGGGGCAGGGGCTGGAAACACCATATATTTT.

The rearrangement joins TRBV11-2 to TRBJ2-1; no definite D call. Looked up from germline, CDR1 is SGHAT and CDR2 is FQNNGV. With 5 bases removed from V and 1 base from J, the gap between germline ends came to 12 bases. The CDR3 totals 15 residues. The CDR3 spells CASSRQARSYNEQFF. In DNA, the CDR3 is TGTGCCAGCAGCCGGCAGGCGCGTTCCTACAATGAGCAGTTCTTC. Together with reference TRBV11-2 and TRBJ2-1, the CDR3 gives the full variable domain: EAGVAQSPRYKIIEKRQSVAFWCNPISGHATLYWYQQILGQGPKLLIQFQNNGVVDDSQLPKDRFSAERLKGVDSTLKIQPAKLEDSAVYLCASSRQARSYNEQFFGPGTRLTVL.

This sequence joins TRBV5-6 and TRBJ1-3; possibly TRBD1 for D (6 bases). In germline, CDR1 is SGHDT, CDR2 YYEEEE. This CDR3 region has 15 residues. The V end was cut by 3 bases, the J end by 4 bases, with 14 bases between. This CDR3 reads CASSYGGAQGNTIYF. CDR3 sequence (DNA): TGTGCCAGCAGCTACGGGGGGGCACAAGGAAACACCATATATTTT.

The genes are TRBV5-4 and TRBJ2-3; D is uncertain. CDR3 size: 15 residues. Trimming removed 1 base at V and 0 bases at J, with 9 bases between. CDR1 SGHNT and CDR2 YYREEE come from the germline V gene (reference sequence). DNA for the CDR3: TGTGCCAGCAGCTTGTTTGGGCCTAGCACAGATACGCAGTATTTT. It is translated as CASSLFGPSTDTQYF.

A single count supports this clone. V usage is TRBV19 and J usage is TRBJ1-2; 7 nucleotides match TRBD1. With V trimmed by 5 bases and J by 4 bases, 4 bases remained unmatched. Germline CDR1 and CDR2: LNHDA and SQIVND (reference sequence). The length of the CDR3 is 13 residues. For the CDR3, the DNA is TGTGCCAGTAGTCGGGACAGAAGCTATGGCTACACCTTC. It specifies CASSRDRSYGYTF.

This sequence joins TRBV4-2 and TRBJ1-1; D call uncertain. The V gene lost 0 bases and the J gene lost 6 bases, with 17 bases spanning the gap. The length of the CDR3 is 16 residues. Germline V gene sequence: CDR1 LGHNA, CDR2 YNFKEQ. The CDR3 is CASSQDLNSFVPEAFF. The DNA for the CDR3 is TGTGCCAGCAGCCAAGATTTGAACAGTTTCGTCCCTGAAGCTTTCTTT.

V is TRBV28 and J is TRBJ2-2, with no clear D. From germline, CDR1 is MDHEN and CDR2 SYDVKM. V dropped 7 bases and J dropped 1 base, with 16 bases sitting between them. The CDR3 sequence is 16 residues long. The CDR3 DNA reads TGTGCCAGCATCAGTGTCACCCGCCTGAACACCGGGGAGCTGTTTTTT. Its protein is CASISVTRLNTGELFF.

The CDR3 bases are TGTGCCAGCAGTTGGACGGATACAGATACGCAGTATTTT. It translates to CASSWTDTDTQYF. V is TRBV2 and J is TRBJ2-3; D not certain. Germline lookup yields CDR1 SNHLY and CDR2 FYNNEI. The CDR3 sequence is 13 residues long. The V gene lost 5 bases and the J gene lost 3 bases, with 9 bases spanning the gap.

About this clone itself: Relative to the germline gene, one junction end is altered; a read error may explain this. The gene calls are TRBV30 and TRBJ2-5, with 7 bases that match TRBD2. The CDR3 has 13 residues. Germline values: CDR1 GTSNPN, CDR2 SVGIG (reference sequence). The CDR3 DNA is TGTGCCCGGAGTTCGAGCGGGGAAGAGACCCAGTACTTC. Encoded protein: CARSSSGEETQYF.

J is TRBJ2-3 and V is TRBV6-1; unclear D gene. With 2 bases removed from V and 14 bases from J, the gap between germline ends came to 20 bases. The CDR3 totals 14 residues. Germline CDR1 reads MNHNS; CDR2 reads SASEGT. CDR3 bases: TGTGCCAGCAGTGAATCCTACGACCTTGGGGATCCGTATTTT. Protein: CASSESYDLGDPYF.

The V and J genes are TRBV6-1 and TRBJ1-5; D is undetermined. CDR1 is MNHNS and CDR2 is SASEGT in the germline V gene. The CDR3 totals 15 residues. V lost 3 bases, J lost 0 bases, and 9 bases lay in between. The CDR3 region is CASSDQAYSNQPQHF. DNA for the CDR3: TGTGCCAGCAGTGACCAGGCCTATAGCAATCAGCCCCAGCATTTT.

The chain links TRBV4-1 to TRBJ1-4; 10 positions match TRBD1. This CDR3 has 17 residues. Per germline, CDR1 MGHRA and CDR2 YSYEKL. Germline trimming cut 4 bases from V and 0 bases from J; bases unmatched to any gene: 5. The CDR3 is CASSLGQGTSTNEKLFF. The CDR3 nucleotides read TGCGCCAGCAGCCTGGGACAGGGGACTTCAACTAATGAAAAACTGTTTTTT.

This clone was observed a single time. This rearrangement joins TRBV5-6 to TRBJ2-1; D remains unclear. Trimming stripped 4 bases from V and 0 bases from J, with 11 bases between. The CDR3 extends over 15 amino acids. From germline, CDR1 is SGHDT and CDR2 YYEEEE. The chain's CDR3 is CASSRFLGSYNEQFF. CDR3 bases: TGTGCCAGCAGCAGGTTCCTGGGCTCCTACAATGAGCAGTTCTTC.

This sequence joins TRBV9 and TRBJ2-7, with D perhaps being TRBD1 or TRBD2 (5 bases each). The V gene lost 3 bases and the J gene lost 3 bases, with 13 bases spanning the gap. This CDR3 has 14 amino acids. Germline V gene lookup returns CDR1 SGDLS and CDR2 YYNGEE. CDR3 amino acids: CASSARDGRYEQYF. The CDR3 nucleotides read TGTGCCAGCAGCGCCCGGGACGGCCGCTACGAGCAGTACTTC.

The chain couples TRBV19 to TRBJ1-5; D perhaps matches TRBD1 (5 bases). This CDR3 has 13 amino acids. The V gene's germline CDR1 is LNHDA and CDR2 SQIVND (reference sequence). The V end was cut by 4 bases, the J end by 6 bases, with 10 bases between. Written as DNA, the CDR3 is TGTGCCAGTAGTAGCAGGGAAGGTCAGCCCCAGCATTTT. This sequence encodes CASSSREGQPQHF.

This sequence joins TRBV6-1 and TRBJ1-2; TRBD1 matches at 8 bases. The junction had 4 bases not matched to a gene; V was cut back by 6 bases and J by 4 bases. The germline V gene has CDR1 MNHNS and CDR2 SASEGT. CDR3 length equals 13 residues. The CDR3 loop reads CASRQGEPYGYTF. The CDR3 DNA reads as TGTGCCAGCAGACAGGGGGAACCCTATGGCTACACCTTC.